This TCR beta chain emerged from a study of cytomegalovirus exposure and HLA in healthy donors. Amplification used 60 Vbeta primers and 13 Jbeta primers. Here immunoSEQ multiplex PCR was the method, and the copy in TCRdb shows in-frame clones only, minus some. The repertoire consists of roughly 150,000 clones, with roughly 79% occurring once and the leading ten covering 1%. The CDR3 covers 13 residues. CDR1 SGHNT and CDR2 YENEEA come from the germline V gene. Trimming stripped 1 base from V and 1 base from J, with 5 bases between. As to this clone: Its antigen remains unidentified.

Broader study findings: With later analysis, a missense DCLRE1C variant became linked to TCR beta V- and J-gene trimming.

The clonotype originates from a woman aged 35 to 49 in good health and CMV-seronegative. The chain is built from TRBV11-3 and TRBJ2-7; D gene ambiguous. Sequenced sample: PBMCs. CDR3 protein: CASSLGESYEQYF. The CDR3, as DNA: TGTGCCAGCAGCTTAGGCGAGTCCTACGAGCAGTACTTC.